Below are 27 T cell receptor beta chains sequenced from a single sample in a study of blood T cell repertoires in COVID-19. The table came from immunoSEQ multiplex PCR; TCRdb's copy has only in-frame clones and leaves some out. The profile shows about 260,000 clones, around 86% of them singletons. The sample taken for sequencing was peripheral blood. These receptor sequences come from a man aged 35-49 years with active or convalescent COVID-19.

V is TRBV6-5 and J is TRBJ1-5, with TRBD1 matching 8 bases. From germline, CDR1 is MNHEY and CDR2 SVGAGI. This CDR3 is built from 13 residues. With V trimmed by 6 bases and J by 7 bases, 5 bases remained unmatched. The DNA of the CDR3 is TGTGCCAGCAGCGGACAGGGAGGGCAGCCCCAGCATTTT. It yields the protein CASSGQGGQPQHF.

CDR3 region: CASSRFRDRLVQYF. As DNA, the CDR3 is TGTGCCAGTAGTCGATTCCGGGACAGACTGGTGCAGTACTTC. This chain joins TRBV19 and TRBJ2-7; 7 nucleotides line up with TRBD1. Germline V gives CDR1 LNHDA, CDR2 SQIVND (reference sequence). The CDR3 is made up of 14 amino acids. The V and J ends lost 5 bases and 9 bases, in that order; junction bases with no gene match: 13.

The CDR3 DNA sequence: TGTGCCAGCAGTACTCCGGGACAGTTCAATTCACCCCTCCACTTT. Translated: CASSTPGQFNSPLHF. The V and J genes are TRBV6-5 and TRBJ1-6, with TRBD1 matching 7 bases. The CDR3 length is 15 residues. J was trimmed by 7 bases and V by 5 bases; bases with no gene match: 8. Germline V gene data show CDR1 as MNHEY and CDR2 as SVGAGI.

This chain uses TRBV2 with TRBJ1-3, with D hard to call. V was clipped by 6 bases and J by 0 bases, with 9 bases between them. Germline V gene data show CDR1 as SNHLY and CDR2 as FYNNEI. This CDR3 is 14 amino acids long. This CDR3 is CASRTIASGNTIYF. The CDR3 DNA follows: TGTGCCAGCAGGACCATAGCCTCTGGAAACACCATATATTTT.

The J gene is TRBJ2-5, the V gene TRBV24-1; D might be TRBD2 (7 bases). The CDR3 length is 14 residues. Germline V lookup: CDR1 KGHDR, CDR2 SFDVKD. Trimming left V 2 bases short and J 5 bases short, with 11 bases between. CDR3 sequence: CATSDSRGAETQYF. CDR3 in DNA: TGTGCCACCAGTGATTCTCGGGGGGCGGAGACCCAGTACTTC.

There are a few counts of this clone. In nucleotides, the CDR3 is TGTGCCAGCAGTTATGGACAGGGGGTGGCCCAGCATTTT. Protein: CASSYGQGVAQHF. The chain is built from TRBV27 and TRBJ1-5, with 10 bases identical to TRBD1. The germline V gene has CDR1 MNHEY and CDR2 SMNVEV (reference sequence). The CDR3 covers 13 residues. V lost 4 bases, J lost 11 bases, and 5 bases stayed unmatched.

CDR3 loop: CASSRTGVESPLHF. The DNA of the CDR3 is TGTGCCAGCAGCCGGACAGGTGTTGAATCACCCCTCCACTTT. The chain links TRBV7-2 to TRBJ1-6; 7 positions match TRBD1. The CDR3 consists of 14 residues. Per germline, CDR1 SGHTA and CDR2 FQGNSA. J was trimmed by 10 bases and V by 5 bases; bases with no gene match: 8.

V is TRBV7-3 and J is TRBJ1-1; TRBD1 matches at 10 bases. The CDR3 runs 18 residues. Per the germline V gene, CDR1 is SGHTA and CDR2 is FQGTGA. Trimming removed 1 base from V and 3 bases from J; junction bases left unmatched: 11. The CDR3 DNA is TGTGCCAGCAGCTTAAGGGGTTCCGGACAGGGGGGAGACACTGAAGCTTTCTTT. Translation gives CASSLRGSGQGGDTEAFF.

V usage is TRBV29-1 and J usage is TRBJ1-1; D possibly corresponds to TRBD1 (5 bases). Trimming left V 3 bases short and J 2 bases short, with 13 bases between. Germline CDR1 reads SQVTM; CDR2 reads ANQGSEA. The CDR3 is 14 amino acids. In DNA, the CDR3 is TGCAGCGTTGAGAACGACGACAGAAACACTGAAGCTTTCTTT. It encodes CSVENDDRNTEAFF.

The V and J genes are TRBV11-3 and TRBJ2-1, with no clear D. CDR1 SGHNT and CDR2 YENEEA come from the germline V gene. The ends were cut back, 1 base at V and 7 bases at J, with 5 bases in the middle. The CDR3 is made up of 12 amino acids. CDR3 region: CASSLGPNEQFF. The CDR3 coding sequence is TGTGCCAGCAGCTTAGGTCCGAATGAGCAGTTCTTC.

The chain uses TRBV5-5 and TRBJ2-7; TRBD1 matches 10 bases. The V gene's germline CDR1 is SGHKS and CDR2 YYEKEE (reference sequence). V shed 0 bases, J shed 4 bases, and the junction held 4 bases outside the gene matches. This CDR3 has 15 amino acids. The CDR3 protein is CASSLGTGGFYEQYF. The DNA for the CDR3 is TGTGCCAGCAGCTTGGGGACAGGGGGGTTTTACGAGCAGTACTTC.

The chain uses TRBV28 and TRBJ2-1; D remains unclear. The V end lost 3 bases, the J end lost 4 bases, and 19 bases lay between the germline ends. Germline CDR1 is MDHEN and CDR2 is SYDVKM. This CDR3 has 17 residues. In DNA form, the CDR3 reads TGTGCCAGCAGTTTTGACCTGAGCGCCACGATATACAATGAGCAGTTCTTC. Residues: CASSFDLSATIYNEQFF.

The gene calls are TRBV11-3 and TRBJ1-4; possibly TRBD1 for D (6 bases). With 1 base removed from V and 8 bases from J, the gap between germline ends came to 17 bases. Per germline, CDR1 SGHNT and CDR2 YENEEA. This CDR3 has 16 amino acids. The CDR3 protein is CASSLGWTAQGEKLFF. The CDR3 bases are TGTGCCAGCAGCTTAGGTTGGACAGCCCAAGGAGAAAAACTGTTTTTT.

The table lists this clone with a count of one. This chain links TRBV7-9 with TRBJ1-3, with unresolved D. Deletions cut 5 bases from V and 0 bases from J, with 17 bases between. CDR1 and CDR2 (germline): SEHNR, FQNEAQ (reference sequence). CDR3 length: 17 amino acids. DNA for the CDR3: TGTGCCAGCAGCCCCCGGGAAGGCCCTAGCTCTGGAAACACCATATATTTT. Translated, it gives CASSPREGPSSGNTIYF.

This chain connects TRBV29-1 to TRBJ1-2, with D perhaps matching TRBD1 (6 bases). V gave up 8 bases and J gave up 4 bases, with 11 bases separating them. CDR1 SQVTM and CDR2 ANQGSEA come from the germline V gene. CDR3 length: 11 residues. This chain's CDR3 is CSPQGGYGYTF. Here the CDR3 DNA reads TGCAGCCCACAGGGTGGCTATGGCTACACCTTC.

V and J are TRBV9 and TRBJ1-2; 9 bases are a match to TRBD1. The V gene end was trimmed by 0 bases and the J gene end by 0 bases; junction bases not matched to a gene: 9. The CDR3 is made up of 18 amino acids. Germline V gene lookup returns CDR1 SGDLS and CDR2 YYNGEE. The DNA for the CDR3 is TGTGCCAGCAGCGTAGCCCCCCACAGGGGGCGGTCTAACTATGGCTACACCTTC. This translates into CASSVAPHRGRSNYGYTF.

V and J are TRBV5-6 and TRBJ2-7; 12 bases agree with TRBD2. The V segment lost 1 base and the J segment 4 bases; nucleotides outside the gene matches: 0. The CDR3 length is 14 residues. Germline assignment: CDR1 SGHDT and CDR2 YYEEEE. The CDR3 sequence: CASSLTSGRYEQYF. CDR3 nucleotide sequence: TGTGCCAGCAGCTTGACTAGCGGGAGGTACGAGCAGTACTTC.

This clone was picked up one time. The V and J genes are TRBV25-1 and TRBJ2-5; TRBD2 agrees at 7 bases. Germline-derived CDR1 and CDR2 are MGHDK and SYGVNS. The CDR3 is made up of 14 amino acids. V gave up 1 base and J gave up 4 bases; unmatched junction bases: 3. The CDR3 DNA is TGTGCCAGCAGTGAATGGGGCGGGGGAGAGACCCAGTACTTC. It specifies CASSEWGGGETQYF.

This clone showed up just a few times. The chain joins TRBV7-2 to TRBJ2-5, with 9 bases fitting TRBD2. Germline loops: CDR1 SGHTA, CDR2 FQGNSA. This CDR3 has 15 residues. V lost 5 bases, J lost 4 bases, and 8 bases stayed unmatched. The CDR3 reads CASSQPLAGAETQYF. CDR3 DNA: TGTGCCAGCAGCCAACCTTTAGCGGGAGCAGAGACCCAGTACTTC. Looking up the rest from reference TRBV7-2 and TRBJ2-5 gives the full variable domain: GAGVSQSPSNKVTEKGKDVELRCDPISGHTALYWYRQSLGQGLEFLIYFQGNSAPDKSGLPSDRFSAERTGGSVSTLTIQRTQQEDSAVYLCASSQPLAGAETQYFGPGTRLLVL.

The rearrangement uses TRBV28 and TRBJ1-1; no clear D gene. The ends were cut back, 3 bases at V and 6 bases at J, with 5 bases in the middle. Germline V lookup: CDR1 MDHEN, CDR2 SYDVKM. The CDR3 loop spans 11 amino acids. CDR3 amino acids: CASSLFAEAFF. In DNA, the CDR3 is TGTGCCAGCAGTTTGTTCGCTGAAGCTTTCTTT.

The chain recombines TRBV11-2 with TRBJ2-5; TRBD1 matches at 7 bases. Germline V gene sequence: CDR1 SGHAT, CDR2 FQNNGV. The CDR3 covers 14 residues. J lost 2 bases, V lost 1 base, and 1 base had no gene match. The CDR3 here is CASSLGGQQETQYF. In DNA form, the CDR3 reads TGTGCCAGCAGCTTAGGGGGACAGCAAGAGACCCAGTACTTC.

Comment on this clone: Being one base from a much bigger clone, this may be a read error. The chain links TRBV5-4 to TRBJ1-1, with D tentatively TRBD1 (6 bases). Between the trimmed V and J ends, which lost 4 bases and 0 bases, there was a span of 7 bases. The CDR3 extends over 13 amino acids. From germline, CDR1 is SGHNT and CDR2 YYREEE (reference sequence). The CDR3 nucleotides read TGTGCCAGCAGCGGACAGATGAACACTGAAGCTTTCTTT. Translation: CASSGQMNTEAFF.

As DNA, the CDR3 is TGTGCCAGCATGACGACTAGAGGTGGTTACGAGCAGTACTTC. It translates to CASMTTRGGYEQYF. The V call is TRBV11-2, the J call TRBJ2-7; tentatively, D is TRBD2 (6 bases). This CDR3 is 14 amino acids long. The ends were cut back, 7 bases at V and 4 bases at J, with 17 bases in the middle. Germline-derived CDR1 and CDR2 are SGHAT and FQNNGV.

This chain uses TRBV29-1 with TRBJ2-3, with 10 bases lining up with TRBD2. CDR3 length: 15 amino acids. Looked up from germline, CDR1 is SQVTM and CDR2 is ANQGSEA. CDR3 bases: TGCAGTGGGGCGGGGAGCGGGAGGGCCGGAGATACGCAGTATTTT. Amino acid sequence: CSGAGSGRAGDTQYF.

This clone was observed a handful of times. This rearrangement joins TRBV20-1 to TRBJ1-2, with TRBD1 matching over 10 bases. CDR3 length: 16 amino acids. Per the germline V gene, CDR1 is DFQATT and CDR2 is SNEGSKA (reference sequence). Trimming removed 6 bases from V and 3 bases from J; junction bases left unmatched: 13. As DNA, the CDR3 is TGCAGTGCCAGTACCCCTGGGACAGGGGATTACTATGGCTACACCTTC. Its translation is CSASTPGTGDYYGYTF.

The chain uses TRBV6-5 and TRBJ1-3, with D unclear. V was pared by 6 bases and J by 0 bases, with 12 bases between. CDR1 and CDR2 (germline): MNHEY, SVGAGI. The CDR3 is 15 residues long. The CDR3 coding sequence is TGTGCCAGCAGCCCCACTTGGTCCTCTGGAAACACCATATATTTT. Amino acid sequence: CASSPTWSSGNTIYF.

The chain couples TRBV7-9 to TRBJ2-7; 10 positions agree with TRBD1. The germline gives CDR1 SEHNR, CDR2 FQNEAQ (reference sequence). This CDR3 spans 14 amino acids. Trimming at V came to 8 bases and at J to 5 bases, leaving 9 bases not matched to a gene. The CDR3: CASGPGQGNHEQYF. The CDR3, as DNA: TGTGCCAGCGGACCGGGACAGGGGAACCACGAGCAGTACTTC.